A single sample gave rise to the 13 T cell receptor beta chains below, sequenced in a study of T cell responses to AZD1222 COVID-19 vaccine. Sequenced by immunoSEQ multiplex PCR; TCRdb stores in-frame clones only, minus some. This sample has fewer than 110,000 clones, with roughly 91% found just once. The source material was peripheral blood, sampled on day 0 of AZD1222 vaccination. These receptors were obtained from an adult in good health.

CDR3 nucleotide sequence: TGTGCCAGCAGCTTGCGAACCCCCAGGGATGAGCAGTTCTTC. Translating gives CASSLRTPRDEQFF. V gene TRBV5-4 combines with J gene TRBJ2-1, with a possible D match to TRBD1 (5 bases). The CDR3 spans 14 residues. Trimming took 1 base from V and 8 from J, leaving 13 bases between them. Germline assignment: CDR1 SGHNT and CDR2 YYREEE (reference sequence).

V and J are TRBV6-6 and TRBJ2-7, with D perhaps given as TRBD1 or TRBD2 (5 bases each). CDR1 MNHNY and CDR2 SVGAGI come from the germline V gene (reference sequence). V was trimmed by 3 bases and J by 4 bases, leaving 16 bases between them. CDR3 length equals 15 residues. CDR3 coding DNA: TGTGCCAGCAGTTATAGGGACCCCAAGGTTTACGAGCAGTACTTC. Protein product: CASSYRDPKVYEQYF.

This chain uses TRBV7-3 with TRBJ2-2; possibly TRBD1 for D (5 bases). Germline V lookup: CDR1 SGHTA, CDR2 FQGTGA. The CDR3 is 15 amino acids. Trimming removed 2 bases from V and 5 bases from J, with 12 bases in between. The CDR3: CASSLAPQGTGELFF. The CDR3 DNA reads TGTGCCAGCAGCTTAGCCCCGCAGGGTACCGGGGAGCTGTTTTTT.

The genes are TRBV28 and TRBJ2-1; TRBD1 matches 9 bases. V gave up 7 bases and J gave up 3 bases; unmatched junction bases: 10. The germline V gene has CDR1 MDHEN and CDR2 SYDVKM. The CDR3 contains 16 residues. This CDR3 is CASTSKGTGIYNEQFF. The CDR3 DNA reads TGTGCCAGCACTTCAAAGGGGACAGGGATCTACAATGAGCAGTTCTTC.

The chain is built from TRBV3-1 (or the pseudogene TRBV3-2) and TRBJ1-5, with D uncertain. CDR3 length: 14 amino acids. Germline-derived CDR1 and CDR2 are LGHDT and YNNKEL (reference sequence). V gave up 4 bases and J gave up 2 bases, with 9 bases separating them. DNA for the CDR3: TGTGCCAGCAGCCTTTGGGGTGGCAATCAGCCCCAGCATTTT. Protein sequence: CASSLWGGNQPQHF.

The J gene is TRBJ1-6, the V gene TRBV20-1; 7 positions match TRBD1. Germline CDR1 is DFQATT and CDR2 is SNEGSKA (reference sequence). The ends lost 3 bases at V and 7 bases at J; junction bases unmatched: 9. The CDR3 has 15 residues. CDR3 sequence (DNA): TGCAGTGCTAGTCTGGCGGGACAGAAAAATTCACCCCTCCACTTT. It specifies CSASLAGQKNSPLHF.

The chain carries TRBV9 and TRBJ2-7; 10 bases line up with TRBD2. CDR3 length: 15 amino acids. Per the germline V gene, CDR1 is SGDLS and CDR2 is YYNGEE. V was clipped by 0 bases and J by 7 bases; unmatched bases: 7. The CDR3 DNA follows: TGTGCCAGCAGCGTAGGTCTAGCGGGAGTGAAAGAGCAGTACTTC. Translated, it gives CASSVGLAGVKEQYF. Using reference TRBV9 and TRBJ2-7 for the parts outside the CDR3, the full variable domain is DSGVTQTPKHLITATGQRVTLRCSPRSGDLSVYWYQQSLDQGLQFLIQYYNGEERAKGNILERFSAQQFPDLHSELNLSSLELGDSALYFCASSVGLAGVKEQYFGPGTRLTVT.

The chain carries TRBV24-1 and TRBJ1-6, with 7 positions matching TRBD1. After removal of 8 bases from V and 8 bases from J, the junction contained 8 bases not matched to a gene. CDR1 and CDR2 from the germline V gene are KGHDR and SFDVKD. The CDR3 is 14 residues long. CDR3 in amino acids: CATNDRVVYSPLHF. DNA for the CDR3: TGTGCCACCAATGACAGGGTGGTATATTCACCCCTCCACTTT.

The CDR3 DNA reads TGTGCCAGCAGTTTAACAGAGCGGTCACCCCTCCACTTT. Translating gives CASSLTERSPLHF. This chain uses TRBV27 with TRBJ1-6, with no clear D. V was trimmed by 2 bases and J by 10 bases, leaving 9 bases between them. Germline V gene data show CDR1 as MNHEY and CDR2 as SMNVEV (reference sequence). CDR3 length: 13 amino acids.

The V gene is TRBV7-9, the J gene TRBJ1-1; 7 bases fit TRBD1. The V gene end was trimmed by 1 base and the J gene end by 5 bases; junction bases not matched to a gene: 4. This CDR3 is built from 14 residues. CDR1 and CDR2 from the germline V gene are SEHNR and FQNEAQ (reference sequence). The CDR3 DNA is TGTGCCAGCAGCTTAGGACAGGGAGAGACTGAAGCTTTCTTT. Its translation is CASSLGQGETEAFF. The full variable domain, its missing parts supplied by reference TRBV7-9 and TRBJ1-1, is DTGVSQNPRHKITKRGQNVTFRCDPISEHNRLYWYRQTLGQGPEFLTYFQNEAQLEKSRLLSDRFSAERPKGSFSTLEIQRTEQGDSAMYLCASSLGQGETEAFFGQGTRLTVV.

The chain couples TRBV13 to TRBJ2-3; 15 bases line up with TRBD2. CDR3 length: 20 amino acids. With 0 bases clipped from V and 0 bases from J, the junction kept 7 bases outside the gene matches. Germline-derived CDR1 and CDR2 are PRHDT and FYEKMQ (reference sequence). This CDR3 reads CASSLGKGLAGGPSTDTQYF. In nucleotides, the CDR3 is TGTGCCAGCAGCTTAGGCAAGGGACTAGCGGGAGGACCAAGCACAGATACGCAGTATTTT.

This clone has more than one count but fewer than ten. The rearrangement joins TRBV5-4 to TRBJ2-7; 7 bases are shared with TRBD1. V shed 5 bases and J 2 bases; nucleotides not matched to a gene: 7. This CDR3 contains 14 residues. CDR1 and CDR2 from the germline V gene are SGHNT and YYREEE (reference sequence). CDR3 in DNA: TGTGCCAGCAGTCTCCGACAGGGTGCCTACGAGCAGTACTTC. Its translation is CASSLRQGAYEQYF.

This clone has more than one count but fewer than ten. The DNA for the CDR3 is TGTGCCAGCAATCAGGGGGCGGAAGAGACCCAGTACTTC. Translation gives CASNQGAEETQYF. This rearrangement joins TRBV5-4 to TRBJ2-5; 8 positions agree with TRBD1. The CDR3 covers 13 residues. CDR1 is SGHNT, CDR2 YYREEE, per germline (reference sequence). The V segment lost 6 bases and the J segment 3 bases; nucleotides outside the gene matches: 4.